A selection of T cell receptor beta chains follows, all from one sample in a study of T cells in Graves' hyperthyroidism and ophthalmopathy. MiXCR, applied by TCRdb to the multiplex PCR reads, yields one record per CDR3 protein. Counted here are some 560,000 distinct CDR3 sequences, 12% to 15% occurring once; the ten biggest clones make up around 13%. The specimen was blood. The source is a woman in her 40s with Graves' hyperthyroidism. Both conserved end residues are part of each CDR3. Fields, in order: CDR3 DNA, CDR3 protein, V gene, D gene, clone size, J gene. The D gene is left open where the match is weak. Clone size appears in some rows only: once, few, many, or a class for an expanded clone.

DNA: TGTGCCAGCAGCTTGGGACGGCTCCAGCAGTACTTC
CDR3: CASSLGRLQQYF
V: TRBV5-6
D: NA
size: NA
J: TRBJ2-7

DNA: TGTGCCAGCAGTTCCTGGACTAGCGGGAGTGAGACCCAGTACTTC
CDR3: CASSSWTSGSETQYF
V: TRBV28
D: TRBD2
size: NA
J: TRBJ2-5

DNA: TGTGCCAGCAGTTGGGCCCAACAGGGGCCCCAAGAGACCCAGTACTTC
CDR3: CASSWAQQGPQETQYF
V: TRBV12-3/TRBV12-4
D: TRBD1
size: NA
J: TRBJ2-5

DNA: TGCGCCAGCAGTGAGTCTGCAAGGGACAGCTTTACTTATGGCTACACCTTC
CDR3: CASSESARDSFTYGYTF
V: TRBV10-2
D: TRBD1
size: NA
J: TRBJ1-2

DNA: TGTGCCAGCAGATGGACAGGGGCTAATAATTCACCCCTCCACTTT
CDR3: CASRWTGANNSPLHF
V: TRBV12-3/TRBV12-4
D: TRBD1
size: many
J: TRBJ1-6

DNA: TGTGCCTGCCCCCCCCAGGGTGGGAACACCGGGGAGCTGTTTTTT
CDR3: CACPPQGGNTGELFF
V: TRBV30
D: NA
size: few
J: TRBJ2-2

DNA: TGCAGCGTTGAAGTCGGTGGTAAAACAGATACGCAGTATTTT
CDR3: CSVEVGGKTDTQYF
V: TRBV29-1
D: NA
size: many
J: TRBJ2-3

DNA: TGTGCCAGCAGCTTGTCTGGAGGGATCGGGGAGACCCAGTACTTC
CDR3: CASSLSGGIGETQYF
V: TRBV5-8
D: NA
size: many
J: TRBJ2-5

DNA: TGCAGCGTTGAATGGGGGGACGAGCAGTACTTC
CDR3: CSVEWGDEQYF
V: TRBV29-1
D: NA
size: few
J: TRBJ2-7

DNA: TGTGCCAGCAGAGCAGGTTCCCTAACTGCAGATACGCAGTATTTT
CDR3: CASRAGSLTADTQYF
V: TRBV12-3/TRBV12-4
D: NA
size: many
J: TRBJ2-3

DNA: TGCAGTGCTAGAGATACGGTCCGGGGGAGCACAGATACGCAGTATTTT
CDR3: CSARDTVRGSTDTQYF
V: TRBV20-1
D: NA
size: many
J: TRBJ2-3

DNA: TGTGCCAGCAGAGCGACTAGCGCATACGAGCAGTACTTC
CDR3: CASRATSAYEQYF
V: TRBV6-2/TRBV6-3
D: TRBD2
size: many
J: TRBJ2-7

DNA: TGTGCCAGCAGCATTACACAGGGTAACGAGCAGTACTTC
CDR3: CASSITQGNEQYF
V: TRBV6-1
D: NA
size: many
J: TRBJ2-7

DNA: TGTGCCAGCATGTTACTAGCGGGGATGGTAGATACGCAGTATTTT
CDR3: CASMLLAGMVDTQYF
V: TRBV6-6
D: TRBD2
size: NA
J: TRBJ2-3

DNA: TGTGCCAGCAGCGATCCGGGACAGGGGGCGAAGCAGCCCCAGCATTTT
CDR3: CASSDPGQGAKQPQHF
V: TRBV12-3/TRBV12-4
D: TRBD1
size: NA
J: TRBJ1-5

DNA: TGCAGTGCTACGGGGGAGCTGTTTTTT
CDR3: CSATGELFF
V: TRBV20-1
D: NA
size: few
J: TRBJ2-2

DNA: TGTGCCAGCAGACAACAGGGGGACACCTCCTACGAGCAGTACTTC
CDR3: CASRQQGDTSYEQYF
V: TRBV6-4
D: TRBD1
size: many
J: TRBJ2-7

DNA: TGCGCCAGCAGCCTACAATACAGGGGGACTGGAGCTTTCTTT
CDR3: CASSLQYRGTGAFF
V: TRBV5-1
D: TRBD1
size: NA
J: TRBJ1-1

DNA: TGTGCCAGCAGTTTTCGACGGGACACTTATACGCAGTATTTT
CDR3: CASSFRRDTYTQYF
V: TRBV27
D: NA
size: few
J: TRBJ2-3

DNA: TGCAGTGCTACCGACGGTGAAGCTTTCTTT
CDR3: CSATDGEAFF
V: TRBV20-1
D: NA
size: many
J: TRBJ1-1

DNA: TGTGCCATCAGTTTTAATTTAAACACTGAAGCTTTCTTT
CDR3: CAISFNLNTEAFF
V: TRBV10-3
D: NA
size: many
J: TRBJ1-1

DNA: TGTGCCAGCAGCTTAGGGCCCAGGGATGAATCTGGAAACACCATATATTTT
CDR3: CASSLGPRDESGNTIYF
V: TRBV7-2
D: NA
size: many
J: TRBJ1-3

DNA: TGCGCCAGCAGCTTCGCGGGGGGGGGAAACGATGAGCAGTTCTTC
CDR3: CASSFAGGGNDEQFF
V: TRBV5-1
D: TRBD2
size: NA
J: TRBJ2-1

DNA: TGTGCCTGGAGTGTACTGGCGGCAGTCTATGGCTACACCTTC
CDR3: CAWSVLAAVYGYTF
V: TRBV30
D: NA
size: many
J: TRBJ1-2

DNA: TGTGCCAGCAGTCCCACCCGGACAGCAGGGACAGATACGCAGTATTTT
CDR3: CASSPTRTAGTDTQYF
V: TRBV28
D: NA
size: NA
J: TRBJ2-3

DNA: TGCAGCGTCCCACGTATCGGTGAGCAGTTCTTC
CDR3: CSVPRIGEQFF
V: TRBV29-1
D: NA
size: NA
J: TRBJ2-1

DNA: TGCAGTGCTACCCCCGGGACAGCCACTTCACCCCTCCACTTT
CDR3: CSATPGTATSPLHF
V: TRBV20-1
D: TRBD1
size: many
J: TRBJ1-6

DNA: TGTGCCAGCAGCTTAGAAGGGGGCCTGGGGGAGTTTCAGTACTTC
CDR3: CASSLEGGLGEFQYF
V: TRBV7-9
D: TRBD1
size: NA
J: TRBJ2-4

DNA: TGCAGTGCGGTAACGGGAGGGCCTCGAACCGGGGAGCTGTTTTTT
CDR3: CSAVTGGPRTGELFF
V: TRBV20-1
D: TRBD2
size: few
J: TRBJ2-2

DNA: TGTGCCAGCTCAACAGCGGGAGCGGGCACAGATACGCAGTATTTT
CDR3: CASSTAGAGTDTQYF
V: TRBV18
D: TRBD2
size: many
J: TRBJ2-3

DNA: TGTGCCACCGAGGACAGGGACAATGAGCAGTTCTTC
CDR3: CATEDRDNEQFF
V: TRBV7-9
D: TRBD1
size: NA
J: TRBJ2-1

DNA: TGTGCCAGCAGCTTGTATATTGGTGGCCTCACAGATACGCAGTATTTT
CDR3: CASSLYIGGLTDTQYF
V: TRBV7-3
D: NA
size: many
J: TRBJ2-3

DNA: TGTGCCAGCAGTGCCAAAGGGTTTCGGTTCGATGAGCAGTTCTTC
CDR3: CASSAKGFRFDEQFF
V: TRBV28
D: NA
size: many
J: TRBJ2-1

DNA: TGTGCCAGCAGCTTGGGGTGGGCGGAGTACGAGCAGTACTTC
CDR3: CASSLGWAEYEQYF
V: TRBV7-2
D: NA
size: many
J: TRBJ2-7

DNA: TGTGCCAGCAGCTTAGGTCAGACACGCAATCAGCCCCAGCATTTT
CDR3: CASSLGQTRNQPQHF
V: TRBV7-2
D: NA
size: many
J: TRBJ1-5

DNA: TGTGCCAGCAGTCGACTAGCGGGAGCCCACAATGAGCAGTTCTTC
CDR3: CASSRLAGAHNEQFF
V: TRBV12-3/TRBV12-4
D: TRBD2
size: many
J: TRBJ2-1

DNA: TGTGCCAGCTCCGGGGGCCGCAATCAGCCCCAGCATTTT
CDR3: CASSGGRNQPQHF
V: TRBV12-3/TRBV12-4
D: NA
size: many
J: TRBJ1-5

DNA: TGTGCCAGCAGCTCGGACAGGGTAGGGGAAAAACTGTTTTTT
CDR3: CASSSDRVGEKLFF
V: TRBV5-4
D: TRBD1
size: NA
J: TRBJ1-4

DNA: TGCAGCGTTGTACAGGTGATGGAGACCCAGTACTTC
CDR3: CSVVQVMETQYF
V: TRBV29-1
D: NA
size: few
J: TRBJ2-5

DNA: TGTGCCAGCAGCCGAGTAGCGGGAGGAGGACCCTACAATGAGCAGTTCTTC
CDR3: CASSRVAGGGPYNEQFF
V: TRBV3-1
D: TRBD2
size: many
J: TRBJ2-1

DNA: TGTGCCAGCAGCTTAGATCTGGGACTCCTAGGATCTGAAGCTTTCTTT
CDR3: CASSLDLGLLGSEAFF
V: TRBV11-2
D: NA
size: many
J: TRBJ1-1

DNA: TGTGCCAGCTCACCACCGTTTAGGGTAGGCGAAAAACTGTTTTTT
CDR3: CASSPPFRVGEKLFF
V: TRBV18
D: NA
size: many
J: TRBJ1-4

DNA: TGTGCCAGCAGCTTACGACTAGCGGGAGGAGGGACAGATACGCGGTATTTT
CDR3: CASSLRLAGGGTDTRYF
V: TRBV11-2
D: TRBD2
size: few
J: TRBJ2-3

DNA: TGTGCCAGCAGTCGGGACAGCCTCTACGAGCAGTACTTC
CDR3: CASSRDSLYEQYF
V: TRBV6-1
D: TRBD1
size: many
J: TRBJ2-7

DNA: TGTGCCAGTAGTATACATACTGAGACCTATGGCTACACCTTC
CDR3: CASSIHTETYGYTF
V: TRBV19
D: NA
size: NA
J: TRBJ1-2

DNA: TGTGCCAGCAGTAATCTAGCGGGAGAGGGAGATACGCAGTATTTT
CDR3: CASSNLAGEGDTQYF
V: TRBV28
D: TRBD2
size: many
J: TRBJ2-3

DNA: TGTGCCAGCAACTCGCGGGAAGGCAGGGATGAGCAGTTCTTC
CDR3: CASNSREGRDEQFF
V: TRBV27
D: NA
size: few
J: TRBJ2-1

DNA: TGTGCCAGCAGCGTTATATTCACAGATCCGGACGAGCAGTACTTC
CDR3: CASSVIFTDPDEQYF
V: TRBV5-4
D: NA
size: few
J: TRBJ2-7

DNA: TGTGCCAGCAGCACGCCGGGACAGGGGCGAACCATATATTTT
CDR3: CASSTPGQGRTIYF
V: TRBV12-3/TRBV12-4
D: TRBD1
size: NA
J: TRBJ1-3

DNA: TGTGCCAGCAGTTACGGTTGGGCGGAAAGCTCCTACGAGCAGTACTTC
CDR3: CASSYGWAESSYEQYF
V: TRBV6-1
D: NA
size: many
J: TRBJ2-7

DNA: TGTGCCATCACCCGGGACGGAAATAACTATGGCTACACCTTC
CDR3: CAITRDGNNYGYTF
V: TRBV10-3
D: NA
size: NA
J: TRBJ1-2

DNA: TGTGCCTGGACTAGCGGGAGTCTGGGAGAGACCCAGTACTTC
CDR3: CAWTSGSLGETQYF
V: TRBV30
D: TRBD2
size: NA
J: TRBJ2-5

DNA: TGTGCCCCTAGACGGACTAATGAAAAACTGTTTTTT
CDR3: CAPRRTNEKLFF
V: TRBV27
D: NA
size: NA
J: TRBJ1-4

DNA: TGTGCCAGCAGTAGGACACCCTCTAGAGAGCAGTACTTC
CDR3: CASSRTPSREQYF
V: TRBV13
D: NA
size: few
J: TRBJ2-7

DNA: TGTGCCAGTAGTAGGACCTCAGCGGGGGGGTCCTACGAGCAGTACTTC
CDR3: CASSRTSAGGSYEQYF
V: TRBV19
D: TRBD2
size: few
J: TRBJ2-7